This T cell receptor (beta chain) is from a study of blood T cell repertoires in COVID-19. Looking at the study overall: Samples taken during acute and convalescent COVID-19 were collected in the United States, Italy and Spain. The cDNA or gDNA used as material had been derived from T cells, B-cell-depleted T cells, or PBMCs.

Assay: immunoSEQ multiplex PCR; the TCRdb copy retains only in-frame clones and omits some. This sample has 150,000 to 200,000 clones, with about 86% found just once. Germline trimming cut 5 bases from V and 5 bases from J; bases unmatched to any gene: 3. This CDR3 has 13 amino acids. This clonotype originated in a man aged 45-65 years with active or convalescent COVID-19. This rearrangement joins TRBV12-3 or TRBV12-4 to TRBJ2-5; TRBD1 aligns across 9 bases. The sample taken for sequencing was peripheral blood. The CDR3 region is CASSTGGGETQYF. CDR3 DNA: TGTGCCAGCAGTACAGGGGGCGGTGAGACCCAGTACTTC.